These T cell receptor beta chains were read from a single sample in a study of T cells in Graves' hyperthyroidism and ophthalmopathy. Each CDR3 protein gets one entry after TCRdb re-called the multiplex PCR reads with MiXCR. The sample lists some 490,000 distinct CDR3 sequences; roughly 23% were seen once. Sequencing was carried out using blood. The receptors stem from a woman in her seventies with Graves' ophthalmopathy. CDR3s include the opening cysteine and the closing phenylalanine or tryptophan. Fields, in order: clone size, J gene, D gene, V gene, CDR3 protein, CDR3 DNA. A D gene is named only where the DNA matches it firmly. Rows give clone size only sometimes, using once, few, many, or a class for an expanded clone.

>NA|TRBJ2-7|NA|TRBV30
CAWSATEYEQYF
TGTGCCTGGAGTGCGACGGAGTACGAGCAGTACTTC
>few|TRBJ2-2|NA|TRBV15
CATSLDGPNTGELFF
TGTGCCACCAGCTTGGACGGCCCGAACACCGGGGAGCTGTTTTTT
>many|TRBJ1-2|NA|TRBV28
CASSLGHRDYGYTF
TGTGCCAGCAGTTTGGGACACCGGGACTATGGCTACACCTTC
>NA|TRBJ2-7|NA|TRBV3-1
CASSQANYEQYF
TGTGCCAGCAGCCAAGCTAACTACGAGCAGTACTTC
>few|TRBJ1-6|NA|TRBV30
CAWSEVRSPLHF
TGTGCCTGGAGTGAAGTCCGTTCACCCCTCCACTTT
>NA|TRBJ1-1|NA|TRBV12-3/TRBV12-4
CASSPLTGGNEAFF
TGTGCCAGCAGTCCCCTGACGGGGGGAAATGAAGCTTTCTTT
>many|TRBJ2-7|TRBD1|TRBV6-1
CASSKGETGSYEQYF
TGTGCCAGCAGTAAGGGGGAGACAGGGTCCTACGAGCAGTACTTC
>many|TRBJ1-4|TRBD1|TRBV6-1
CASSERDLRGRNEKLFF
TGTGCCAGCAGTGAACGGGACCTTAGGGGGCGGAATGAAAAACTGTTTTTT
>NA|TRBJ1-5|NA|TRBV20-1
CSARDWEGVVSNQPQHF
TGCAGTGCTAGAGACTGGGAGGGGGTTGTTAGCAATCAGCCCCAGCATTTT
>few|TRBJ1-2|NA|TRBV7-9
CASSLDGVGYTF
TGTGCCAGCAGCTTAGATGGGGTCGGCTACACCTTC
>NA|TRBJ2-1|NA|TRBV28
CASSSERATYNEQFF
TGTGCCAGCAGTTCAGAGCGGGCCACCTACAATGAGCAGTTCTTC
>NA|TRBJ2-3|NA|TRBV9
CASDSYGTGTDTQYF
TGTGCCAGCGATTCTTATGGGACTGGCACAGATACGCAGTATTTT
>few|TRBJ2-7|NA|TRBV5-6
CASSTAPPASYEQYF
TGTGCCAGCAGCACAGCCCCCCCAGCCTCCTACGAGCAGTACTTC
>NA|TRBJ2-1|NA|TRBV20-1
CSAKVTVAEQFF
TGCAGTGCTAAAGTAACAGTGGCTGAGCAGTTCTTC
>few|TRBJ1-1|NA|TRBV11-2
CASSLTDGFEAFF
TGTGCCAGCAGCTTGACGGACGGCTTTGAAGCTTTCTTT
>few|TRBJ1-1|TRBD1|TRBV18
CASSPPQGAAFF
TGTGCCAGCTCACCACCTCAGGGGGCGGCTTTCTTT
>few|TRBJ2-3|TRBD2|TRBV6-1
CASSELGLAGGRRTDTQYF
TGTGCCAGCAGTGAACTGGGACTAGCGGGAGGGAGGCGGACAGATACGCAGTATTTT
>few|TRBJ1-1|TRBD1|TRBV19
CASSIRDRGRYTEAFF
TGTGCCAGTAGTATCAGGGACAGGGGTAGGTACACTGAAGCTTTCTTT
>few|TRBJ2-3|NA|TRBV5-5
CASSLIPLRDTQYF
TGTGCCAGCAGCTTGATCCCTCTGCGGGATACGCAGTATTTT
>NA|TRBJ2-3|NA|TRBV12-5
CASGSNRDSKITDTQYF
TGTGCTAGTGGTTCCAACCGGGACTCGAAAATAACAGATACGCAGTATTTT
>few|TRBJ2-2|TRBD2|TRBV3-1
CASSQDLLAGVAGELFF
TGTGCCAGCAGCCAAGATCTTCTAGCGGGAGTAGCCGGGGAGCTGTTTTTT
>few|TRBJ2-1|TRBD2|TRBV6-2/TRBV6-3
CASSYSAGSGGRGYNEQFF
TGTGCCAGCAGTTATTCGGCGGGGTCAGGCGGGAGGGGGTACAATGAGCAGTTCTTC
>NA|TRBJ2-1|NA|TRBV14
CASSQHLSGRLYNEQFF
TGTGCCAGCAGCCAACACCTATCGGGACGGCTTTACAATGAGCAGTTCTTC
>many|TRBJ1-5|NA|TRBV30
CAWSAGEGQPQHF
TGTGCCTGGAGTGCGGGAGAAGGGCAGCCCCAGCATTTT
>few|TRBJ1-1|TRBD1|TRBV6-1
CASILQGARGTEAFF
TGTGCCAGCATTCTCCAGGGGGCGCGGGGGACTGAAGCTTTCTTT
>few|TRBJ2-3|TRBD2|TRBV11-2
CASSLDPGLAARGYF
TGTGCCAGCAGCTTAGACCCGGGACTAGCGGCCAGGGGGTATTTT
>once|TRBJ1-4|NA|TRBV27
CASGLQDRPPRGSYEKLFF
TGTGCCAGCGGTTTACAAGACAGGCCGCCCCGGGGGAGTTATGAAAAACTGTTTTTT
>NA|TRBJ2-7|NA|TRBV7-9
CASSSRSAEQYF
TGTGCCAGCAGCTCAAGGTCGGCCGAGCAGTACTTC
>NA|TRBJ1-6|NA|TRBV19
CASTRTQESPLHF
TGTGCCAGTACTAGGACACAGGAATCACCCCTCCACTTT
>NA|TRBJ2-2|TRBD2|TRBV5-5
CASSWERENTGELFF
TGTGCCAGCAGCTGGGAGCGGGAGAACACCGGGGAGCTGTTTTTT
>NA|TRBJ2-7|NA|TRBV6-1
CASSKGWGAGHEQYF
TGTGCCAGCAGCAAGGGGTGGGGGGCCGGCCACGAGCAGTACTTC
>NA|TRBJ2-2|NA|TRBV12-3/TRBV12-4
CASSFLGNTGELFF
TGTGCCAGCAGTTTTTTGGGAAACACCGGGGAGCTGTTTTTT
>many|TRBJ1-4|TRBD1|TRBV9
CASSEGTGDEKLFF
TGTGCCAGCAGCGAGGGGACAGGGGATGAAAAACTGTTTTTT
>many|TRBJ2-1|NA|TRBV28
CASSLVPNEQFF
TGTGCCAGCAGTTTGGTTCCTAATGAGCAGTTCTTC
>many|TRBJ2-5|NA|TRBV12-3/TRBV12-4
CASSLLASHAETQYF
TGTGCCAGCAGTTTACTCGCGTCACACGCAGAGACCCAGTACTTC
>NA|TRBJ1-2|NA|TRBV27
CASSSRGRGVYGYTF
TGTGCCAGCAGTTCCCGGGGCAGGGGCGTCTATGGCTACACCTTC
>NA|TRBJ2-1|NA|TRBV27
CASSSSVMNEQFF
TGTGCCAGCAGTTCAAGCGTGATGAATGAGCAGTTCTTC
>few|TRBJ1-2|TRBD1|TRBV5-1
CASSSSTGVGGYTF
TGCGCCAGCAGCTCATCGACAGGGGTGGGAGGCTACACCTTC
>NA|TRBJ1-2|NA|TRBV12-3/TRBV12-4
CARALGRVGDGYTF
TGTGCCAGGGCCTTAGGCCGGGTGGGTGATGGCTACACCTTC
>NA|TRBJ1-4|TRBD1|TRBV10-3
CAISPGGTGNEKLFF
TGTGCCATCAGTCCCGGGGGGACAGGGAATGAAAAACTGTTTTTT
>few|TRBJ2-1|NA|TRBV7-8
CASSSSTPEQFF
TGTGCCAGCAGCTCCAGTACGCCTGAGCAGTTCTTC
>NA|TRBJ2-7|NA|TRBV20-1
CSARDSTGNYEQYF
TGCAGTGCTAGAGACTCGACAGGAAACTACGAGCAGTACTTC
>few|TRBJ1-1|NA|TRBV3-1
CASSQEGFTEAFF
TGTGCCAGCAGCCAAGAGGGTTTCACTGAAGCTTTCTTT
>once|TRBJ2-3|NA|TRBV9
CASSRDRATDAQYF
TGTGCCAGCAGTCGCGACAGAGCCACAGATGCGCAGTATTTT
>many|TRBJ1-1|NA|TRBV29-1
CSVEDDRSNTEAFF
TGCAGCGTTGAAGACGACAGATCCAACACTGAAGCTTTCTTT
>few|TRBJ2-2|NA|TRBV18
CASSPWDQQNTGELFF
TGTGCCAGCTCACCGTGGGATCAGCAGAACACCGGGGAGCTGTTTTTT
>few|TRBJ1-1|NA|TRBV7-9
CASSPAGGLNTEAFF
TGTGCCAGCAGCCCCGCCGGTGGGTTGAACACTGAAGCTTTCTTT
>few|TRBJ1-1|NA|TRBV7-2
CASSSLARVLNTEAFF
TGTGCCAGCAGCTCGCTCGCGAGGGTTTTGAACACTGAAGCTTTCTTT
>NA|TRBJ2-1|TRBD2|TRBV6-1
CASSGGLVREQFF
TGTGCCAGCAGTGGGGGACTAGTTCGGGAGCAGTTCTTC
>few|TRBJ2-7|TRBD1|TRBV10-3
CAISSGQGNSYEQYF
TGTGCCATCAGTTCGGGACAGGGGAACTCCTACGAGCAGTACTTC
>NA|TRBJ2-2|NA|TRBV30
CAWSVLYTGELFF
TGTGCCTGGAGTGTACTGTACACCGGGGAGCTGTTTTTT
>NA|TRBJ2-2|TRBD2|TRBV18
CASSASGVKAGELFF
TGTGCCAGCTCGGCTAGCGGAGTTAAAGCCGGGGAGCTGTTTTTT
>few|TRBJ2-2|NA|TRBV30
CAWGLNTGELFF
TGTGCCTGGGGTCTAAACACCGGGGAGCTGTTTTTT
>few|TRBJ1-2|NA|TRBV30
CAGEWGNYGYTF
TGTGCCGGGGAGTGGGGGAACTATGGCTACACCTTC